This passage covers 18 T cell receptor beta chains from one sample sequenced in a study of shared clonotypes between healthy human individuals. TCRdb's table, derived via immunoSEQ multiplex PCR, lists solely in-frame clones and lacks some. The sample yields 950,000 to 1,200,000 clones, approximately 80% seen once. What was sequenced was memory CD4+ T cells from PBMCs. As to subset: CD45RA-negative fraction. These receptors all stem from a young man in good health. Some clones in this sample may be carry-over from other donors' samples.

This clone was seen only once. The CDR3 DNA reads TGTGCCAGCAGCCCCCCGGGACAGGGTCGTACCGGGGAGCTGTTTTTT. Its protein is CASSPPGQGRTGELFF. The chain is built from TRBV14 and TRBJ2-2, with 9 bases that match TRBD1. The junction had 8 bases not matched to a gene; V was cut back by 4 bases and J by 5 bases. CDR1 and CDR2 from the germline V gene are SGHDN and FVKESK. The CDR3 consists of 16 residues.

This clone was counted only a few times. The chain is built from TRBV5-5 and TRBJ2-3; D remains unclear. Germline CDR1 is SGHKS and CDR2 is YYEKEE (reference sequence). With 7 bases removed from V and 0 bases from J, the gap between germline ends came to 12 bases. The length of the CDR3 is 14 residues. The CDR3 coding sequence is TGTGCCAGCGCCCCTTACGGCAGCACAGATACGCAGTATTTT. Translating it yields CASAPYGSTDTQYF.

On this clone: The identical CDR3 is also encoded by other nucleotide sequences in the sample. This chain links TRBV7-3 with TRBJ2-1; 11 bases match TRBD1. The CDR3 totals 15 residues. The germline CDR1 and CDR2 sequences are SGHTA and FQGTGA. V lost 4 bases to trimming and J lost 1 base; unmatched junction nucleotides: 0. This CDR3 is CASSWDRGSYNEQFF. The CDR3 DNA reads TGTGCCAGCAGCTGGGACAGGGGGTCCTACAATGAGCAGTTCTTC.

This chain links TRBV19 with TRBJ1-5; 10 bases align to TRBD1. V lost 5 bases to trimming and J lost 6 bases; unmatched junction nucleotides: 13. CDR1 and CDR2 (germline): LNHDA, SQIVND (reference sequence). This CDR3 is 17 amino acids long. The CDR3 protein is CASSPRTGGVLRQPQHF. The CDR3 nucleotides read TGTGCCAGTAGTCCTCGGACAGGGGGGGTCCTGCGTCAGCCCCAGCATTTT.

In this sample, this clone turned up once. This chain uses TRBV9 with TRBJ2-1, with TRBD2 as a possible D gene (5 bases). With 0 bases removed from V and 9 bases from J, the gap between germline ends came to 10 bases. This CDR3 is built from 13 residues. From germline, CDR1 is SGDLS and CDR2 YYNGEE. The CDR3 loop reads CASSVGGLGEQFF. Here the CDR3 DNA reads TGTGCCAGCAGCGTAGGAGGGTTAGGTGAGCAGTTCTTC.

The CDR3 DNA reads TGTGCCAGCAGCTTGATAGCGGGAGCGAATGAGCAGTTCTTC. The encoded protein is CASSLIAGANEQFF. The V and J genes are TRBV5-4 and TRBJ2-1; 9 bases line up with TRBD2. V dropped 1 base and J dropped 7; count of bases not matched to a gene: 3. Germline CDR1 reads SGHNT; CDR2 reads YYREEE (reference sequence). This CDR3 is built from 14 residues. Variable domain in full (rest from reference TRBV5-4 and TRBJ2-1): ETGVTQSPTHLIKTRGQQVTLRCSSQSGHNTVSWYQQALGQGPQFIFQYYREEENGRGNFPPRFSGLQFPNYSSELNVNALELDDSALYLCASSLIAGANEQFFGPGTRLTVL.

The chain recombines TRBV27 with TRBJ2-1; no reliable D call. This CDR3 is built from 15 residues. The germline V and J ends were trimmed by 3 bases and 2 bases, with 11 bases remaining between them. Germline values: CDR1 MNHEY, CDR2 SMNVEV (reference sequence). CDR3 sequence (DNA): TGTGCCAGCAGTTTTGTGGGATTGGCCTACAATGAGCAGTTCTTC. Its translation is CASSFVGLAYNEQFF.

V and J are TRBV4-2 and TRBJ1-1, with 8 bases aligning to TRBD1. CDR1 is LGHNA, CDR2 YNFKEQ, per germline. V shed 0 bases and J 3 bases; nucleotides not matched to a gene: 3. There are 15 residues in the CDR3. DNA for the CDR3: TGTGCCAGCAGCCAAGATTTCAGGGGGCACACTGAAGCTTTCTTT. Its protein is CASSQDFRGHTEAFF.

This clone was counted many times. The chain recombines TRBV30 with TRBJ2-7, with a possible D match to TRBD2 (6 bases). The germline V gene has CDR1 GTSNPN and CDR2 SVGIG (reference sequence). The CDR3 has 14 residues. V lost 5 bases and J 4 bases, leaving 18 bases between the germline ends. CDR3 amino acids: CAWGTGTPPYEQYF. Written as DNA, the CDR3 is TGTGCCTGGGGGACTGGGACTCCCCCTTACGAGCAGTACTTC.

In its sample, this clone was seen once. V and J are TRBV18 and TRBJ1-2; no clear D gene. This CDR3 has 14 residues. The germline CDR1 and CDR2 sequences are KGHSH and LQKENI. V lost 0 bases, J lost 7 bases, and 12 bases lay in between. The CDR3 coding sequence is TGTGCCAGCTCACCACCTAGCCATTCCTCTGGCTACACCTTC. Translating gives CASSPPSHSSGYTF.

As to this clone: Within the sample, other DNA sequences also encode this same CDR3. The V gene is TRBV7-9, the J gene TRBJ1-1, with D hard to call. The CDR3 sequence is 13 residues long. Germline V gene data show CDR1 as SEHNR and CDR2 as FQNEAQ (reference sequence). Deletions cut 1 base from V and 5 bases from J, with 8 bases between. Written as DNA, the CDR3 is TGTGCCAGCAGCTTAGGGGGAGGGACTGAAGCTTTCTTT. Protein product: CASSLGGGTEAFF.

This clone showed up just a few times. V gene TRBV7-3 combines with J gene TRBJ1-4; D gene ambiguous. The CDR3 consists of 15 residues. V lost 5 bases, J lost 2 bases, and 12 bases lay in between. From germline, CDR1 is SGHTA and CDR2 FQGTGA. The CDR3 loop reads CASSRGVGTNEKLFF. The CDR3 bases are TGTGCCAGCAGCCGGGGAGTGGGCACTAATGAAAAACTGTTTTTT. The full variable domain, with the rest looked up from reference TRBV7-3 and TRBJ1-4, is GAGVSQTPSNKVTEKGKYVELRCDPISGHTALYWYRQSLGQGPEFLIYFQGTGAADDSGLPNDRFFAVRPEGSVSTLKIQRTERGDSAVYLCASSRGVGTNEKLFFGSGTQLSVL.

The V and J genes are TRBV27 and TRBJ2-2; the match to TRBD2 covers 8 bases. The CDR3 runs to 14 residues. Germline CDR1 reads MNHEY; CDR2 reads SMNVEV (reference sequence). With 7 bases clipped from V and 4 bases from J, the junction kept 5 bases outside the gene matches. CDR3 amino acids: CASKAGVVTGELFF. CDR3 DNA sequence: TGTGCCAGCAAAGCGGGAGTCGTCACCGGGGAGCTGTTTTTT.

V gene TRBV5-1 combines with J gene TRBJ2-1, with 12 nucleotides matching TRBD1. The CDR3 totals 16 residues. J gave up 9 bases and V 4 bases, and 11 bases lay outside the gene matches. Germline V CDR1 and CDR2: SGHRS, YFSETQ. CDR3 in DNA: TGCGCCAGCAGCCTAAACCCGGGACAGGGGGCATTTGAGCAGTTCTTC. It is translated as CASSLNPGQGAFEQFF.

This chain joins TRBV28 and TRBJ2-7; 9 positions match TRBD1. From germline, CDR1 is MDHEN and CDR2 SYDVKM. J was trimmed by 2 bases and V by 5 bases; bases with no gene match: 7. CDR3 size: 15 residues. The CDR3 sequence: CASSILGTGPYEQYF. In DNA, the CDR3 is TGTGCCAGCAGTATACTCGGGACAGGGCCCTACGAGCAGTACTTC.

Only a few counts were recorded for this clone. The chain couples TRBV29-1 to TRBJ1-1; D not certain. Germline CDR1 and CDR2: SQVTM and ANQGSEA. The CDR3 sequence is 12 residues long. V lost 5 bases and J lost 1, with 8 bases in between. The CDR3 bases are TGCAGCGTTTCCGGACGGAACACTGAAGCTTTCTTT. Translating gives CSVSGRNTEAFF.

This clone was recorded once. This chain uses TRBV12-5 with TRBJ1-2; no definite D call. From germline, CDR1 is LGHNT and CDR2 FRNRAP. There are 11 residues in the CDR3. Trimming took 4 bases from V and 4 from J, leaving 4 bases between them. CDR3 region: CASGSFYGYTF. The CDR3 DNA follows: TGTGCTAGTGGTTCATTCTATGGCTACACCTTC.

This rearrangement joins TRBV5-1 to TRBJ2-1; possible D gene TRBD2, 6 bases. Germline-derived CDR1 and CDR2 are SGHRS and YFSETQ. Trimming removed 6 bases at V and 4 bases at J, with 14 bases between. The CDR3 contains 14 residues. The CDR3: CASTPGTGYNEQFF. CDR3 DNA sequence: TGCGCCAGCACCCCTGGGACTGGATACAATGAGCAGTTCTTC.